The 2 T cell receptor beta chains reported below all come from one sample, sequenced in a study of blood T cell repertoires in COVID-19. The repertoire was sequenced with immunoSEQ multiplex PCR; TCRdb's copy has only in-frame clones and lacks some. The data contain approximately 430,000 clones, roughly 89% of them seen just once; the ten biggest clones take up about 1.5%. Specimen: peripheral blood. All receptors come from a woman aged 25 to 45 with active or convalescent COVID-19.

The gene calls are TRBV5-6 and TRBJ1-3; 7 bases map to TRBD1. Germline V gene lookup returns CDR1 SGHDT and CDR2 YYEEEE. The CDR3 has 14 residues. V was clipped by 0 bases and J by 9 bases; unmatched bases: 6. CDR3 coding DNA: TGTGCCAGCAGCTTGGGTACAGGGGCGATCACCATATATTTT. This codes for CASSLGTGAITIYF.

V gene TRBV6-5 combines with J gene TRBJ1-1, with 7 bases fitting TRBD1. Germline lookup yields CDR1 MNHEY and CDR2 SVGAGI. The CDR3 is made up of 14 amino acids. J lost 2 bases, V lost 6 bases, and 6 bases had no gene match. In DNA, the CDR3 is TGTGCCAGCAGGTCAGGGGGTGTTAACACTGAAGCTTTCTTT. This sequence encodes CASRSGGVNTEAFF.